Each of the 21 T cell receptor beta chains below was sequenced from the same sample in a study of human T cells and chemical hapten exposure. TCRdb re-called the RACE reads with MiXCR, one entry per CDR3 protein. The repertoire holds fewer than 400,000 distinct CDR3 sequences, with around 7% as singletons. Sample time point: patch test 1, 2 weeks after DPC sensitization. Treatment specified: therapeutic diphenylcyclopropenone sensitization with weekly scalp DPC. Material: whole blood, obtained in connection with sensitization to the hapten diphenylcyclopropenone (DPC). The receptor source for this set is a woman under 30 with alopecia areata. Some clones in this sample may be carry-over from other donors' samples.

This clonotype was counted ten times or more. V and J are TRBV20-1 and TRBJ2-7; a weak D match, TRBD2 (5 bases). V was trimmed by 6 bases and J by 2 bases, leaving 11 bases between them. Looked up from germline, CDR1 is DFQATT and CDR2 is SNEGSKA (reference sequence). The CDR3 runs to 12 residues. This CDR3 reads CSAPGLAYEQYF. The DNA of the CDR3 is TGCAGTGCACCCGGACTTGCCTACGAGCAGTACTTC.

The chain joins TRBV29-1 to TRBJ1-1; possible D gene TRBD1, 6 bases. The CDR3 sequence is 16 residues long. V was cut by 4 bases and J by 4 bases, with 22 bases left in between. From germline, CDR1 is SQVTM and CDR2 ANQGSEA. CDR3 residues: CSVGGDTGRGGTEAFF. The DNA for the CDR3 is TGCAGCGTTGGTGGGGATACAGGGAGGGGTGGCACTGAAGCTTTCTTT.

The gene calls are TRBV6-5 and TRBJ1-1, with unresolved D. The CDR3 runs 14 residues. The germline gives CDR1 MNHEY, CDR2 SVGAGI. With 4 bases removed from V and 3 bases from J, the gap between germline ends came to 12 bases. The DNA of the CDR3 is TGTGCCAGCAGTTGGTTTGCCCCAGACACTGAAGCTTTCTTT. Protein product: CASSWFAPDTEAFF.

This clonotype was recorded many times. The CDR3 loop is CASSLQASGEPQHF. The CDR3 nucleotides read TGTGCCAGCAGCTTACAGGCATCGGGAGAGCCCCAGCATTTT. This chain connects TRBV7-2 to TRBJ1-5; D uncertain. Germline values: CDR1 SGHTA, CDR2 FQGNSA. The CDR3 spans 14 residues. Trimming took 2 bases from V and 8 from J, leaving 13 bases between them.

The CDR3 region is CASSPMQGPNYGYTF. CDR3 nucleotides: TGTGCCAGCTCACCAATGCAGGGCCCTAACTATGGCTACACCTTC. This chain uses TRBV18 with TRBJ1-2; the D gene is possibly TRBD1 (5 bases). Looked up from germline, CDR1 is KGHSH and CDR2 is LQKENI. The CDR3 spans 15 residues. The V and J ends lost 2 bases and 0 bases respectively, with 10 bases between them.

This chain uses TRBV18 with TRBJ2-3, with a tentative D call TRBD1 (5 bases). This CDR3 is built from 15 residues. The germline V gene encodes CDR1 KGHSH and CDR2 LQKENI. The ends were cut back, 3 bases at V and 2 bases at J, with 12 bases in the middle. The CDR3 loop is CASSPGQGITDTQYF. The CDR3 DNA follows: TGTGCCAGCTCACCGGGCCAGGGAATCACAGATACGCAGTATTTT.

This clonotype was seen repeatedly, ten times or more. CDR3 DNA sequence: TGTGCCAGCAATTATGGGACAGCGTCCCGGACCCAGTACTTC. Its protein product is CASNYGTASRTQYF. This chain uses TRBV6-6 with TRBJ2-5; 7 positions match TRBD1. The V and J ends lost 7 bases and 7 bases, in that order; junction bases with no gene match: 12. CDR1 and CDR2 (germline): MNHNY, SVGAGI (reference sequence). CDR3 length: 14 residues.

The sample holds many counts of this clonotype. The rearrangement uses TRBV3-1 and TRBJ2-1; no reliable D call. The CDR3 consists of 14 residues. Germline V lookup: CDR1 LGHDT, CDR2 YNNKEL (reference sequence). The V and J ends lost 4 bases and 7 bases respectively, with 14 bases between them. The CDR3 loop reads CASSPLGGWNEQFF. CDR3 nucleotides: TGTGCCAGCAGCCCCCTGGGTGGATGGAATGAGCAGTTCTTC.

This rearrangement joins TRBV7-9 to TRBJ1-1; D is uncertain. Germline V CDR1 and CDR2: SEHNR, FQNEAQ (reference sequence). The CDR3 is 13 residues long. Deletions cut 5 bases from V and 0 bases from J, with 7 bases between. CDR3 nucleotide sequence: TGTGCCAGCAGCACGACTATGAACACTGAAGCTTTCTTT. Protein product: CASSTTMNTEAFF.

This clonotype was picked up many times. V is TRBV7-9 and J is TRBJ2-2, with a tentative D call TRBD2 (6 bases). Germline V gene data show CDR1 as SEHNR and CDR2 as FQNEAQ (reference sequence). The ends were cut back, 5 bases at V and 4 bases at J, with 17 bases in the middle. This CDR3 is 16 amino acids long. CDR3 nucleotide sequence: TGTGCCAGCAGCGCCCATCGGGCGGGGCTCACCGGGGAGCTGTTTTTT. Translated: CASSAHRAGLTGELFF.

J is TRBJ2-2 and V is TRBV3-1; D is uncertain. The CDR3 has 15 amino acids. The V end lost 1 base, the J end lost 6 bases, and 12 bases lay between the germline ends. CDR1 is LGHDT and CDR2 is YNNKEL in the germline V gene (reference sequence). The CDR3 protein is CASSQGLGHPGELFF. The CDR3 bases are TGTGCCAGCAGCCAAGGATTAGGGCATCCCGGGGAGCTGTTTTTT.

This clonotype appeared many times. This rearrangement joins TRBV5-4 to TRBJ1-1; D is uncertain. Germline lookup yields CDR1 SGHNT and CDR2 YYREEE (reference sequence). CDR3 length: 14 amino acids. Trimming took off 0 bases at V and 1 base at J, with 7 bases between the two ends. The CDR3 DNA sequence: TGTGCCAGCAGCTTGGCAGGCAGGAACACTGAAGCTTTCTTT. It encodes CASSLAGRNTEAFF.

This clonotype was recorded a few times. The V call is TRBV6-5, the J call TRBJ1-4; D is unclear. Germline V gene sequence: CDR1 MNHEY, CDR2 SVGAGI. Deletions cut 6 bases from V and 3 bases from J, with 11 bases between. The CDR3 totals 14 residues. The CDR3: CASSPISANEKLFF. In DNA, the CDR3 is TGTGCCAGCAGCCCCATTTCTGCTAATGAAAAACTGTTTTTT.

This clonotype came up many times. This CDR3 reads CASSLIAGVADTQYF. CDR3 sequence (DNA): TGTGCCAGCAGCCTTATAGCGGGGGTCGCAGATACGCAGTATTTT. The V gene is TRBV7-2, the J gene TRBJ2-3, with 9 bases lining up with TRBD2. The germline V gene has CDR1 SGHTA and CDR2 FQGNSA. The CDR3 runs to 15 residues. The ends lost 5 bases at V and 4 bases at J; junction bases unmatched: 7.

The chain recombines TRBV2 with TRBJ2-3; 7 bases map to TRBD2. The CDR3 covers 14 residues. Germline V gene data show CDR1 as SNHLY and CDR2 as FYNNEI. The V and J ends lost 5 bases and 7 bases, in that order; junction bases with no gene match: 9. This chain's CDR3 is CASSRTSVIHTQYF. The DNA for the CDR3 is TGTGCCAGCAGTCGGACTAGTGTGATCCATACGCAGTATTTT.

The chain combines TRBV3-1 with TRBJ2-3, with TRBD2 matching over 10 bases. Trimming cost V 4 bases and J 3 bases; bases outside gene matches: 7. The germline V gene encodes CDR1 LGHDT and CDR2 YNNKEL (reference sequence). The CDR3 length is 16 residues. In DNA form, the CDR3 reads TGTGCCAGCAGCCGGTATAGCGGGGGGCCTACAGATACGCAGTATTTT. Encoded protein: CASSRYSGGPTDTQYF.

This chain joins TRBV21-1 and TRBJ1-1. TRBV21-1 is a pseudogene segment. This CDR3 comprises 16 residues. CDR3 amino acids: CASSKGGEGVNTEAFF. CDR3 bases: TGTGCCAGCAGCAAAGGAGGGGAGGGAGTGAACACTGAAGCTTTCTTT.

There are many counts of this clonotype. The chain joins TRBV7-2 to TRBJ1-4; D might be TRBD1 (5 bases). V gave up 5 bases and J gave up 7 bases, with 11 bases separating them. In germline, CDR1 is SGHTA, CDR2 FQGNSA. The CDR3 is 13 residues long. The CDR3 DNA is TGTGCCAGCAGCACGGACATGCGTGAAAAACTGTTTTTT. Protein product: CASSTDMREKLFF.

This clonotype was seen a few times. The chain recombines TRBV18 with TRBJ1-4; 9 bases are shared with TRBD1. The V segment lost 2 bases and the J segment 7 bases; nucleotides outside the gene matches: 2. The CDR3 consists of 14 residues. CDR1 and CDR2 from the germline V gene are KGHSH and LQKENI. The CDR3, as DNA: TGTGCCAGCTCACCAGGGACAGGGACTGAAAAACTGTTTTTT. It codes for CASSPGTGTEKLFF. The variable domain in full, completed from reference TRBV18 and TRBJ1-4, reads NAGVMQNPRHLVRRRGQEARLRCSPMKGHSHVYWYRQLPEEGLKFMVYLQKENIIDESGMPKERFSAEFPKEGPSILRIQQVVRGDSAAYFCASSPGTGTEKLFFGSGTQLSVL.

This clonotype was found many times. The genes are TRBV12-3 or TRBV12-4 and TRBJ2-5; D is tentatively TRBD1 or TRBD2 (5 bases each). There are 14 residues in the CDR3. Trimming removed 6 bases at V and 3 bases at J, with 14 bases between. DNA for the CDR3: TGTGCCAGCAGCCGCCGGGGCGCAGAAGAGACCCAGTACTTC. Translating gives CASSRRGAEETQYF.

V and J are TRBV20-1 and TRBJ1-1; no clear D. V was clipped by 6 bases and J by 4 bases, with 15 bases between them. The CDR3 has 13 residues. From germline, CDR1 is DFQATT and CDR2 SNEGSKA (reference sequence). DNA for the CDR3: TGCAGTGCAGACCCTAGGCGAAGCACTGAAGCTTTCTTT. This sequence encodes CSADPRRSTEAFF.